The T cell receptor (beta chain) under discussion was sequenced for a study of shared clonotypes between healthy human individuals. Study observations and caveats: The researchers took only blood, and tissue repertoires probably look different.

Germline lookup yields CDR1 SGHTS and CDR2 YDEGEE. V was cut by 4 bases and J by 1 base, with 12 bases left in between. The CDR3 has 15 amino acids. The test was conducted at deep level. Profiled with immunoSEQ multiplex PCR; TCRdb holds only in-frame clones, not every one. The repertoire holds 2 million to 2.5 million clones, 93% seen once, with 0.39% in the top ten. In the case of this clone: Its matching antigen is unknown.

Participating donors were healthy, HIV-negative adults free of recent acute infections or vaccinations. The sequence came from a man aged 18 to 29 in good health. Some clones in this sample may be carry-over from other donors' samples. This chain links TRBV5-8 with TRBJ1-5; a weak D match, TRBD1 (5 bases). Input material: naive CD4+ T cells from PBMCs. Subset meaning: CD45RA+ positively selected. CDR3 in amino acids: CASSPRDLSNQPQHF. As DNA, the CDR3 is TGTGCCAGCAGCCCACGGGACCTGAGCAATCAGCCCCAGCATTTT.